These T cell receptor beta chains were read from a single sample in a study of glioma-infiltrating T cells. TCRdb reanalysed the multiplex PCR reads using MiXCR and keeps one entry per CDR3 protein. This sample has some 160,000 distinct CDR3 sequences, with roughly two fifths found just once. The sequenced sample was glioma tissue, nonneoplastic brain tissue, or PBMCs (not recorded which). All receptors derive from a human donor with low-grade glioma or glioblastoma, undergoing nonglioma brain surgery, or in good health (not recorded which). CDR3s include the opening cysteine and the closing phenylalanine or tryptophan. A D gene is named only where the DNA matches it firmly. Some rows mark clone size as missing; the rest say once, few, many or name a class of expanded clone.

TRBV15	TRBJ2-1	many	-	TGTGCCACCAGCAGAGGTCTTAGAAACAATGAGCAGTTCTTC	CATSRGLRNNEQFF
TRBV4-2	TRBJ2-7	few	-	TGTGCCAGCAGCCAAGAAGCCGGGAACAGGCGCGAGCAGTACTTC	CASSQEAGNRREQYF
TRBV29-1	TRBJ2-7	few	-	TGCAGCATAGAAGGAAACTCCTACGAGCAGTACTTC	CSIEGNSYEQYF
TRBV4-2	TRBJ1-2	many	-	TGTGCCAGCAGCCAAGACACAAGGGGACCTTATGGCTACACCTTC	CASSQDTRGPYGYTF
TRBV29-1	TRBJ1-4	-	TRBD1	TGCAGCGTTGGAGTACAGGGGGCCGAAAAACTGTTTTTT	CSVGVQGAEKLFF
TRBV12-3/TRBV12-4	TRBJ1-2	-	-	TGTGCCAGCACAGCAACAGGGAATTATGGCTACACCTTC	CASTATGNYGYTF
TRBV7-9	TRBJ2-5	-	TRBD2	TGTGCCAGCAGCAAACCGGGACTAGCGGGCCTACAAGAGACCCAGTACTTC	CASSKPGLAGLQETQYF
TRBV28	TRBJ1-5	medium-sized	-	TGTGCCAGCAGTTTAACCCGGGGTCCAGAACAGCCCCAGCATTTT	CASSLTRGPEQPQHF
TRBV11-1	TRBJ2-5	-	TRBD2	TGTGCCAGCAGCTTTAGGGGCCGGACTAGCGGGAGCATATCGGAGACCCAGTACTTC	CASSFRGRTSGSISETQYF
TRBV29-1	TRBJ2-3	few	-	TGCAGCGTTGCTGTCGGGACGCGCACAGATACGCAGTATTTT	CSVAVGTRTDTQYF
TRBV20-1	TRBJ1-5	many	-	TGCAGTGCTAGAAGAGGGAAACAGCCCCAGCATTTT	CSARRGKQPQHF
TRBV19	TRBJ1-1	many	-	TGTGCCAGTAGGCCCCGTGGGGGGGCACCTGAAGCTTTCTTT	CASRPRGGAPEAFF
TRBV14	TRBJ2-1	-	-	TGTGCCAGCACTCGTGGACACTACAACAATGAGCAGTTCTTC	CASTRGHYNNEQFF
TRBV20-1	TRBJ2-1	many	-	TGCAGTGCTGAGGTATCCAGGGATGAGCAGTTCTTC	CSAEVSRDEQFF
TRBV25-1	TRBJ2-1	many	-	TGTGCCACCTTGATTTTGGTAAATGAGCAGTTCTTC	CATLILVNEQFF
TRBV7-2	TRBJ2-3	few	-	TGTGCCAGCAGCTCTGGCTCAGATGCCGGAGATACGCAGTATTTT	CASSSGSDAGDTQYF
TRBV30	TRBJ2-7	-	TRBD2	TGTGCCTGGAGTGTAAGCGGGGACGAGCAGTACTTC	CAWSVSGDEQYF
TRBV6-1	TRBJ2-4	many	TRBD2	TGTGCCAGCAGCCCGGGACTAGCGGGAGGTTATGAGAGAAACATTCAGTACTTC	CASSPGLAGGYERNIQYF
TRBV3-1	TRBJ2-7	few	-	TGTGCCAGCAGCCAAGCCTACCCGAGCTCCTACGAGCAGTACTTC	CASSQAYPSSYEQYF
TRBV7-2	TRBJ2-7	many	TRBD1	TGTGCCAGCAGCCTGTGGTCAGGACAGGGGTACGAGCAGTACTTC	CASSLWSGQGYEQYF
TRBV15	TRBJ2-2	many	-	TGTGCCACCAGCAGATCCGAGGGGCGGTCCGGGGAACTGTTTTTT	CATSRSEGRSGELFF
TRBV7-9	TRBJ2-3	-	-	TGTGCCAGCAGCTTGCGGGGAGATAAGCAGTATTTT	CASSLRGDKQYF
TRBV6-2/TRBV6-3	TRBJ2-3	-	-	TGTGCCAGCAGTGACCAGCCTAGAACTCATACGCAGTATTTT	CASSDQPRTHTQYF
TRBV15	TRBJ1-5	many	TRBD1	TGTGCCACCAGCAGAGGGGACAGTTATAGCAATCAGCCCCAGCATTTT	CATSRGDSYSNQPQHF
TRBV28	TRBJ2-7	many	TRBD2	TGTGCCAGCAAGGAACTAGCGGGACACTACGAGCAGTACTTC	CASKELAGHYEQYF
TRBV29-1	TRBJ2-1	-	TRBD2	TGCAGCGGAGAAGGTGGGAGTAAACTAGCGGGAGAAAGTTATGGGCAGTTCTTC	CSGEGGSKLAGESYGQFF
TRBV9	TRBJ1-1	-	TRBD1	TGTGCCAGCAGCAGGGGGCAAGGCACTGAAGCTTTCTTT	CASSRGQGTEAFF
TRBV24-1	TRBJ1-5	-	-	TGTGCGACCAGTCACCCAGGGGATGATCAGCCCGAGCATTTT	CATSHPGDDQPEHF
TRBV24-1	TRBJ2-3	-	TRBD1	TGTGCCACCAGTGACGCCTCGGACAGGCAAGATACGAAGTATTTT	CATSDASDRQDTKYF
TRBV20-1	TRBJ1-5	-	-	TGCAGTGCCCCGAGAGGAGGGACTAATCAGCCCCCTCATTTT	CSAPRGGTNQPPHF
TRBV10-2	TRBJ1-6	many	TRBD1	TGCGCCAGCAGAACCGACAGGGTCCCCTTCTCCCTCCACTTT	CASRTDRVPFSLHF
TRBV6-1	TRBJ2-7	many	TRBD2	TGTGCCAGCCTCACTAGCGGGAGCTCCTACGAGCAGTACTTC	CASLTSGSSYEQYF
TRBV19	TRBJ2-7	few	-	TGTGCCAGTAGCCGGGGTTCAGACGAGCAGTACTTC	CASSRGSDEQYF
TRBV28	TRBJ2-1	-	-	TGTGCCAGCAGTTTGGCCTCTCCGACCCGCTCCTACAATGGGCAGTTCTTC	CASSLASPTRSYNGQFF
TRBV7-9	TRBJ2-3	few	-	TGTGCCAGCAGCTTAGCCTCTGACTTGGCGACTGGCCTCGATACGCAGTATTTT	CASSLASDLATGLDTQYF
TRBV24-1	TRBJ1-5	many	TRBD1	TGTGCCACCGGCACAGGGGCTGCCAAACAGCCCCAGCATTTT	CATGTGAAKQPQHF
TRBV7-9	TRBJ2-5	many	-	TGTGCCAGCAGCTTAGGGATTCAAGAGACCCAGTACTTC	CASSLGIQETQYF
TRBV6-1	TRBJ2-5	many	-	TGTGCCAGCAGCCCCGACAGGAGAAAGACCCAGTACTTC	CASSPDRRKTQYF
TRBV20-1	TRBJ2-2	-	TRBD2	TGCAGTGCTCGCCATACTAGCGGAACGGCCCGATTTTTTAACACCGGGGAGCTGTTTTTT	CSARHTSGTARFFNTGELFF
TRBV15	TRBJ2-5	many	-	TGTGCCACCAGCAGAGGCCGGGGAGAGACCCAGTACTTC	CATSRGRGETQYF
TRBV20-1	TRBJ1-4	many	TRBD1	TGCAGTGCTAGAGAAGCGGGACAGTTTAATGAAAAACTGTTTTTT	CSAREAGQFNEKLFF